The 13 T cell receptor beta chains given below trace back to one sample, sequenced in a study of T cell responses to AZD1222 COVID-19 vaccine. The data were produced by immunoSEQ multiplex PCR, yet TCRdb's version contains in-frame clones alone and is incomplete. There are 90,000 to 110,000 clones in the sample; 91% occur only once, and less than 9.5% lies in the top ten. The specimen comprised peripheral blood, sampled on day 0 of AZD1222 vaccination. The receptors here all came from an adult in good health.

The chain uses TRBV30 and TRBJ1-1; D ambiguous. Deletions cut 6 bases from V and 1 base from J, with 18 bases between. Germline CDR1 and CDR2: GTSNPN and SVGIG (reference sequence). This CDR3 has 15 residues. For the CDR3, the DNA is TGTGCCTGCAGAAAGAAGGGTGTCACGAACACTGAAGCTTTCTTT. Residues: CACRKKGVTNTEAFF. The full variable domain, with the rest looked up from reference TRBV30 and TRBJ1-1, is SQTIHQWPATLVQPVGSPLSLECTVEGTSNPNLYWYRQAAGRGLQLLFYSVGIGQISSEVPQNLSASRPQDRQFILSSKKLLLSDSGFYLCACRKKGVTNTEAFFGQGTRLTVV.

This clone was detected only a few times. J is TRBJ2-1 and V is TRBV10-3; D unresolved. The CDR3 has 12 residues. Germline values: CDR1 ENHRY, CDR2 SYGVKD. Between the trimmed V and J ends, which lost 4 bases and 9 bases, there was a span of 10 bases. The CDR3 region has the DNA TGTGCCATCAGTGCCTATAGTGGTGAGCAGTTCTTC. It translates to CAISAYSGEQFF.

The chain has TRBV27 and TRBJ2-6, with 8 bases aligning to TRBD1. V trimming: 7 bases; J trimming: 2 bases; junction bases outside the gene matches: 4. Germline CDR1 and CDR2: MNHEY and SMNVEV (reference sequence). This CDR3 region has 15 residues. CDR3 nucleotides: TGTGCCAGCATGGCGACAGGGGCTGGGGCCAACGTCCTGACTTTC. Its translation is CASMATGAGANVLTF. Variable domain in full (rest from reference TRBV27 and TRBJ2-6): EAQVTQNPRYLITVTGKKLTVTCSQNMNHEYMSWYRQDPGLGLRQIYYSMNVEVTDKGDVPEGYKVSRKEKRNFPLILESPSPNQTSLYFCASMATGAGANVLTFGAGSRLTVL.

The chain is built from TRBV3-1 (or the pseudogene TRBV3-2) and TRBJ2-1, with TRBD2 matching over 10 bases. Germline V lookup: CDR1 LGHDT, CDR2 YNNKEL (reference sequence). V lost 1 base, J lost 4 bases, and 7 bases stayed unmatched. The CDR3 is 17 residues long. The CDR3 DNA reads as TGTGCCAGCAGCCAAGTGCTAGCGGGAGATCAGTACAATGAGCAGTTCTTC. Protein product: CASSQVLAGDQYNEQFF.

The V call is TRBV7-9, the J call TRBJ1-2, with D unclear. The germline V gene encodes CDR1 SEHNR and CDR2 FQNEAQ (reference sequence). V lost 2 bases to trimming and J lost 8 bases, with 12 bases between them. The CDR3 is 13 residues long. CDR3 nucleotides: TGTGCCAGCAGCTTAACCCCTGGGGAAGGCTACACCTTC. The encoded protein is CASSLTPGEGYTF.

The rearrangement joins TRBV18 to TRBJ1-1; D remains ambiguous. CDR1 is KGHSH, CDR2 LQKENI, per germline. Trimming pared 3 bases from V and 0 bases from J, leaving 8 bases between. The CDR3 runs 14 residues. Here the CDR3 DNA reads TGTGCCAGCTCACCTCCGGTCTTGAACACTGAAGCTTTCTTT. Protein sequence: CASSPPVLNTEAFF. Variable domain in full (rest from reference TRBV18 and TRBJ1-1): NAGVMQNPRHLVRRRGQEARLRCSPMKGHSHVYWYRQLPEEGLKFMVYLQKENIIDESGMPKERFSAEFPKEGPSILRIQQVVRGDSAAYFCASSPPVLNTEAFFGQGTRLTVV.

The chain links TRBV19 to TRBJ2-3; the D gene is possibly TRBD2 (6 bases). V lost 5 bases, J lost 12 bases, and 18 bases lay in between. This CDR3 spans 13 amino acids. The germline V gene encodes CDR1 LNHDA and CDR2 SQIVND (reference sequence). This chain's CDR3 is CASSPRRDFRQYF. In DNA form, the CDR3 reads TGTGCCAGTAGTCCCCGTAGGGACTTTCGACAGTATTTT.

V gene TRBV11-2 combines with J gene TRBJ1-3, with unresolved D. V lost 3 bases to trimming and J lost 0 bases, with 6 bases between them. The CDR3 loop spans 14 amino acids. Per germline, CDR1 SGHAT and CDR2 FQNNGV. CDR3 protein: CASSFSRSGNTIYF. CDR3 sequence (DNA): TGTGCCAGCAGCTTTTCACGCTCTGGAAACACCATATATTTT.

CDR3 region: CASSVGGQGGYGYTF. CDR3 DNA sequence: TGTGCCAGCAGCGTAGGAGGACAGGGAGGCTATGGCTACACCTTC. The chain links TRBV9 to TRBJ1-2; 8 bases are a match to TRBD1. Looked up from germline, CDR1 is SGDLS and CDR2 is YYNGEE. V lost 0 bases, J lost 4 bases, and 5 bases stayed unmatched. The CDR3 contains 15 residues.

This clone was counted once. The chain couples TRBV7-2 to TRBJ1-2; 7 positions agree with TRBD1. This CDR3 spans 15 amino acids. Looked up from germline, CDR1 is SGHTA and CDR2 is FQGNSA. Trimming at V came to 2 bases and at J to 5 bases, leaving 8 bases not matched to a gene. CDR3 in amino acids: CASSLLGGQFYGYTF. Here the CDR3 DNA reads TGTGCCAGCAGCTTACTTGGGGGACAGTTTTATGGCTACACCTTC.

This clone has only one observation. The rearrangement joins TRBV10-3 to TRBJ1-2; 10 nucleotides align to TRBD1. This CDR3 has 16 amino acids. After removal of 0 bases from V and 1 base from J, the junction contained 2 bases not matched to a gene. In germline, CDR1 is ENHRY, CDR2 SYGVKD. CDR3 sequence (DNA): TGTGCCATCAGTGAGTCAGGACAGGGGGGTAACTATGGCTACACCTTC. Protein product: CAISESGQGGNYGYTF.

This rearrangement joins TRBV7-2 to TRBJ2-3; D is unclear. This CDR3 is 15 amino acids long. From germline, CDR1 is SGHTA and CDR2 FQGNSA. Trimming took 3 bases from V and 0 from J, leaving 10 bases between them. The CDR3 DNA reads as TGTGCCAGCAGCTTGCAGGTTGCTAGCACAGATACGCAGTATTTT. Translated, it gives CASSLQVASTDTQYF.

The J gene is TRBJ1-6, the V gene TRBV18, with D perhaps TRBD1 (6 bases). Trimming left V 3 bases short and J 9 bases short, with 15 bases between. The CDR3 extends over 15 amino acids. From germline, CDR1 is KGHSH and CDR2 LQKENI. In DNA, the CDR3 is TGTGCCAGCTCACCCGCTATAGGGGGTAGTTCACCCCTCCACTTT. It specifies CASSPAIGGSSPLHF.